This T cell receptor beta chain was recovered during a study of T cell repertoires in cytomegalovirus infection. Each CDR3 protein gets one entry after TCRdb re-called the reads with MiXCR. The sample carries about 920,000 distinct CDR3 sequences, 31% recorded once. The germline V gene encodes CDR1 MNHEY and CDR2 SMNVEV (reference sequence). This CDR3 has 16 amino acids. V lost 7 bases, J lost 4 bases, and 20 bases lay in between. About this clonotype itself: Its antigen is not known.

The sequence was collected from a human donor in good health (CMV status not recorded). Some clones in this sample may be carry-over from other donors' samples. The sample here was cultured CD8+ T cells from PBMCs, taken from culture after CMV antigen stimulation. V usage is TRBV27 and J usage is TRBJ2-1; a weak D match, TRBD1 (5 bases). The CDR3 nucleotides are TGTGCCAGCACTTTTGGGATGAAGGGGCCTTACAATGAGCAGTTCTTC. Residues: CASTFGMKGPYNEQFF.